Listed here are 22 T cell receptor beta chains from one sample, sequenced in a study of T cells after yellow fever vaccination. Each CDR3 protein is one row after TCRdb ran MiXCR on the 5' RACE reads. The sample records hundreds of thousands of distinct CDR3 sequences, roughly an eighth being singletons. Sequencing used PBMCs, obtained on the day of the yellow fever booster vaccination. These receptors originate from a man aged 30-40 years who received the YFV17D yellow fever vaccine.

The J gene is TRBJ1-2, the V gene TRBV20-1; the D is unclear. V was clipped by 0 bases and J by 8 bases, with 7 bases between them. CDR3 length: 11 amino acids. Germline CDR1 DFQATT, CDR2 SNEGSKA (reference sequence). CDR3 sequence: CSARDSRGYTF. The CDR3, as DNA: TGCAGTGCTAGAGATTCGAGGGGCTACACCTTC.

This chain uses TRBV20-1 with TRBJ1-1, with D tentatively TRBD1 (5 bases). The CDR3 spans 14 residues. The germline gives CDR1 DFQATT, CDR2 SNEGSKA (reference sequence). Trimming removed 6 bases at V and 1 base at J, with 15 bases between. The CDR3 sequence: CSAQRGEKNTEAFF. In nucleotides, the CDR3 is TGCAGTGCCCAGAGGGGCGAGAAGAACACTGAAGCTTTCTTT.

There are a few counts of this clonotype. This sequence joins TRBV12-3 or TRBV12-4 and TRBJ2-7; 10 positions match TRBD2. V lost 7 bases and J lost 4; bases outside the gene matches: 10. This CDR3 spans 15 amino acids. CDR3: CASTIRGAGGYEQYF. The DNA of the CDR3 is TGTGCCAGCACCATCAGGGGAGCGGGAGGGTACGAGCAGTACTTC.

This clonotype was seen a handful of times. The V gene is TRBV11-2, the J gene TRBJ2-3; 9 nucleotides align to TRBD1. V lost 2 bases, J lost 4 bases, and 16 bases stayed unmatched. Per the germline V gene, CDR1 is SGHAT and CDR2 is FQNNGV. CDR3 length: 19 amino acids. In DNA, the CDR3 is TGTGCCAGCAGCTTACGGATGTCACAGGGGGCGATCTCCCCAGATACGCAGTATTTT. As protein: CASSLRMSQGAISPDTQYF.

The sample holds a few counts of this clonotype. The rearrangement joins TRBV6-1 to TRBJ2-2, with a weak D call TRBD1 (6 bases). The V end lost 7 bases, the J end lost 0 bases, and 9 bases lay between the germline ends. Germline V CDR1 and CDR2: MNHNS, SASEGT. This CDR3 has 14 residues. The CDR3 region is CASTGTPNTGELFF. The DNA for the CDR3 is TGTGCCAGCACCGGGACACCGAACACCGGGGAGCTGTTTTTT.

In its sample, this clonotype was seen a few times. The rearrangement uses TRBV12-3 or TRBV12-4 and TRBJ1-2; a weak D match, TRBD1 (5 bases). The length of the CDR3 is 13 residues. V dropped 8 bases and J dropped 6 bases, with 16 bases sitting between them. The CDR3 nucleotides are TGTGCCAGCGGGACCGGAGATTATCATGGCTACACCTTC. It translates to CASGTGDYHGYTF.

This clonotype was counted only a few times. CDR3 sequence reads: CASSFGGTIQYF. The CDR3 DNA reads as TGTGCCAGCAGTTTCGGGGGCACCATTCAGTACTTC. This chain connects TRBV12-3 or TRBV12-4 to TRBJ2-4; D may match TRBD1 or TRBD2 (6 bases each). V was pared by 3 bases and J by 9 bases, with 9 bases between. There are 12 residues in the CDR3.

The DNA for the CDR3 is TGCAGTGCCTTGGGGGGGATCAATTCCTACGAGCAGTACTTC. Amino acids: CSALGGINSYEQYF. This chain uses TRBV20-1 with TRBJ2-7; 7 positions match TRBD2. Losses at the gene ends were 6 bases for V and 1 base for J; bases not matched to a gene: 9. CDR3 size: 14 residues. Germline loops: CDR1 DFQATT, CDR2 SNEGSKA (reference sequence).

There are many counts of this clonotype. The chain's CDR3 is CASSLKASGGYNEQFF. The CDR3 DNA follows: TGCGCCAGCAGCTTGAAGGCTAGCGGGGGTTACAATGAGCAGTTCTTC. The chain is built from TRBV5-1 and TRBJ2-1; 10 nucleotides match TRBD2. The CDR3 is 16 residues long. V gave up 1 base and J gave up 4 bases; unmatched junction bases: 5. Germline CDR1 reads SGHRS; CDR2 reads YFSETQ.

This clonotype was seen only a few times. The V gene is TRBV30, the J gene TRBJ2-7; D not resolved. The germline V gene has CDR1 GTSNPN and CDR2 SVGIG (reference sequence). This CDR3 contains 16 residues. Between the trimmed V and J ends, which lost 0 bases and 3 bases, there was a span of 18 bases. CDR3 nucleotides: TGTGCCTGGAGTGTTCCACGGGCCGAAGACATCTACGAGCAGTACTTC. It translates to CAWSVPRAEDIYEQYF. Complete variable domain (other parts from reference TRBV30 and TRBJ2-7): SQTIHQWPATLVQPVGSPLSLECTVEGTSNPNLYWYRQAAGRGLQLLFYSVGIGQISSEVPQNLSASRPQDRQFILSSKKLLLSDSGFYLCAWSVPRAEDIYEQYFGPGTRLTVT.

This clonotype showed up just a few times. J is TRBJ2-1 and V is TRBV28, with D possibly matching TRBD1 (5 bases). Germline lookup yields CDR1 MDHEN and CDR2 SYDVKM. The CDR3 consists of 13 residues. V was clipped by 3 bases and J by 8 bases, with 11 bases between them. For the CDR3, the DNA is TGTGCCAGCAGTTTGTCTTGGGGCGATGAGCAGTTCTTC. Translation gives CASSLSWGDEQFF.

This clonotype was seen a few times. The V gene is TRBV6-5, the J gene TRBJ2-5; D possibly corresponds to TRBD2 (5 bases). The germline V and J ends were trimmed by 4 bases and 2 bases, with 11 bases remaining between them. This CDR3 spans 14 amino acids. The germline CDR1 and CDR2 sequences are MNHEY and SVGAGI. CDR3 DNA sequence: TGTGCCAGCAGTTCGAGGGCCTTTCAAGAGACCCAGTACTTC. Translating gives CASSSRAFQETQYF.

This clonotype turned up a few times. The chain links TRBV24-1 to TRBJ2-1, with D uncertain. V gave up 5 bases and J gave up 10 bases, with 11 bases separating them. The CDR3 is made up of 12 amino acids. Germline V lookup: CDR1 KGHDR, CDR2 SFDVKD. Here the CDR3 DNA reads TGTGCCACCAGTGGCACCTTGGGGGAGCAGTTCTTC. Encoded protein: CATSGTLGEQFF.

The sample holds a few counts of this clonotype. The CDR3 sequence is CASSQGAEIYYNEQFF. The CDR3 DNA reads TGTGCCAGCAGCCAGGGGGCGGAGATATATTACAATGAGCAGTTCTTC. The chain is built from TRBV27 and TRBJ2-1, with 8 bases matching TRBD1. CDR3 length equals 16 residues. The V and J ends lost 6 bases and 4 bases, in that order; junction bases with no gene match: 11. Germline lookup yields CDR1 MNHEY and CDR2 SMNVEV (reference sequence).

This clonotype showed up many times. The chain carries TRBV6-2 or TRBV6-3 and TRBJ2-1, with D possibly TRBD1 on 6 matching bases. The CDR3 is 12 amino acids. CDR1 MNHEY and CDR2 SVGEGT come from the germline V gene. Trimming took 2 bases from V and 12 from J, leaving 11 bases between them. CDR3 in DNA: TGTGCCAGCAGTTACACCACAGGGCCGCAGTTCTTC. Translating gives CASSYTTGPQFF.

The V call is TRBV12-3 or TRBV12-4, the J call TRBJ1-2; D is perhaps TRBD1 (6 bases). The CDR3 runs 15 residues. V lost 7 bases, J lost 3 bases, and 18 bases lay in between. This CDR3 is CASTLSGAEDYGYTF. In DNA form, the CDR3 reads TGTGCCAGCACCCTTTCAGGGGCGGAGGACTATGGCTACACCTTC.

In this sample, this clonotype turned up a few times. This chain connects TRBV27 to TRBJ2-1; 11 nucleotides agree with TRBD2. Germline CDR1 is MNHEY and CDR2 is SMNVEV (reference sequence). V was pared by 7 bases and J by 5 bases, with 7 bases of the junction left unmatched. The CDR3 loop spans 15 amino acids. Here the CDR3 reads CASNSLAGGDNEQFF. The CDR3 DNA reads as TGTGCCAGCAACTCTTTAGCGGGAGGGGACAATGAGCAGTTCTTC.

The chain combines TRBV24-1 with TRBJ2-5, with 7 bases fitting TRBD2. Germline V CDR1 and CDR2: KGHDR, SFDVKD. With 3 bases clipped from V and 2 bases from J, the junction kept 8 bases outside the gene matches. The CDR3 sequence is 16 residues long. The CDR3 reads CATSDPSGGRQETQYF. Written as DNA, the CDR3 is TGTGCCACCAGTGATCCGTCGGGGGGTAGGCAAGAGACCCAGTACTTC.

The chain links TRBV3-1 to TRBJ1-1; the D gene is possibly TRBD1 (5 bases). V dropped 0 bases and J dropped 3 bases, with 8 bases sitting between them. The CDR3 runs to 14 residues. Germline V CDR1 and CDR2: LGHDT, YNNKEL (reference sequence). The CDR3 is CASSQDRGDTEAFF. Here the CDR3 DNA reads TGTGCCAGCAGCCAAGATCGAGGGGACACTGAAGCTTTCTTT.

The J gene is TRBJ2-7, the V gene TRBV20-1, with no clear D. Deletions cut 5 bases from V and 2 bases from J, with 16 bases between. Germline V gene lookup returns CDR1 DFQATT and CDR2 SNEGSKA (reference sequence). The CDR3 length is 14 residues. The DNA of the CDR3 is TGCAGTGCTCTCAGGAATAACCCCCCCTACGAGCAGTACTTC. It is translated as CSALRNNPPYEQYF.

For this clonotype: A much larger clone sits a single nucleotide away, making a read error possible. This rearrangement joins TRBV12-3 or TRBV12-4 to TRBJ2-1; the D gene is possibly TRBD2 (6 bases). This CDR3 has 11 amino acids. The V and J ends lost 6 bases and 14 bases respectively, with 14 bases between them. The CDR3 nucleotides are TGTGCCAGCAGCATTGGAGGGCCGAAGTTCTTC. Translated, it gives CASSIGGPKFF.

This clonotype has a handful of counts. The chain carries TRBV20-1 and TRBJ1-4; 11 bases fit TRBD1. This CDR3 has 16 residues. J was trimmed by 1 base and V by 2 bases; bases with no gene match: 3. Germline V gene sequence: CDR1 DFQATT, CDR2 SNEGSKA (reference sequence). For the CDR3, the DNA is TGCAGTGCTAGAACCGGGACAGGGGGAACTAATGAAAAACTGTTTTTT. This translates into CSARTGTGGTNEKLFF.